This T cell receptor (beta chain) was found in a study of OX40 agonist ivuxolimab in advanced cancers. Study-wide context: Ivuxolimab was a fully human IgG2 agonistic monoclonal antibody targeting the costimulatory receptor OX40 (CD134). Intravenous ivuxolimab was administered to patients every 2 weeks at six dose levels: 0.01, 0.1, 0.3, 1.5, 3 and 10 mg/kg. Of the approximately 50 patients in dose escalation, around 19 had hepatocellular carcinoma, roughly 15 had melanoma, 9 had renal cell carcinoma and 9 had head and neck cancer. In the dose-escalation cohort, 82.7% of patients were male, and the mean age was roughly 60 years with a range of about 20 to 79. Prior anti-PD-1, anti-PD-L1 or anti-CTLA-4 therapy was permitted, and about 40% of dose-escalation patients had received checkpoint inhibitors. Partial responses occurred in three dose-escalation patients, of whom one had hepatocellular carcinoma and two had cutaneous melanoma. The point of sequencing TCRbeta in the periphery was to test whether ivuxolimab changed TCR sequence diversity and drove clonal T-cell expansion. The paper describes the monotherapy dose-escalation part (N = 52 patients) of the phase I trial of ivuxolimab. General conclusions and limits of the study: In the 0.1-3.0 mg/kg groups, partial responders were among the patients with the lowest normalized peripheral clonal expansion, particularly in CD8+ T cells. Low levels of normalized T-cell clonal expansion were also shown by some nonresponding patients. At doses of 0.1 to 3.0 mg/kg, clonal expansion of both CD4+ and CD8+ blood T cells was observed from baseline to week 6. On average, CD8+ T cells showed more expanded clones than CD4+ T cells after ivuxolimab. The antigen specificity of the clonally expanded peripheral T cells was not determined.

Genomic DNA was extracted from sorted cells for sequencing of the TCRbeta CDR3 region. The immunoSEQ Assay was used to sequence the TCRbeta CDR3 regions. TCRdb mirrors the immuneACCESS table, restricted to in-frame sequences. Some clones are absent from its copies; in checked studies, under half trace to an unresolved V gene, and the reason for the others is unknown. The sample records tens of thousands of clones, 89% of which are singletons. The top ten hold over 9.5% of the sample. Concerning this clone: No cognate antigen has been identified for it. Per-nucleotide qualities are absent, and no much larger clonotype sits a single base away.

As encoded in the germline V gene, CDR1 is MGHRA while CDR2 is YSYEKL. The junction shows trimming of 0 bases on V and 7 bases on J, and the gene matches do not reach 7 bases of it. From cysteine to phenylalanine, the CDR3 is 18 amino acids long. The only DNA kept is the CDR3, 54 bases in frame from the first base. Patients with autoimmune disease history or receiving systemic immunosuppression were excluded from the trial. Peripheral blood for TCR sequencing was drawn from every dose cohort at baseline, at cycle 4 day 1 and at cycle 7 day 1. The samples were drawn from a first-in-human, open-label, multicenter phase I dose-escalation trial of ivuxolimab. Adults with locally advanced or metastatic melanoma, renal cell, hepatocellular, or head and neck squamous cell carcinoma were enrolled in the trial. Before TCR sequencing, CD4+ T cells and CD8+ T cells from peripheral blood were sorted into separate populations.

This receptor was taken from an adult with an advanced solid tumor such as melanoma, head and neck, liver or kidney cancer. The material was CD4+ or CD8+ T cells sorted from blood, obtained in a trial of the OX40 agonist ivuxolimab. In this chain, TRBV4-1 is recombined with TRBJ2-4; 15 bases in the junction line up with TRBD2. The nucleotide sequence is TGCGCCAGCAGCCAAGACCCCGGGACTAGCGGGAGGAGGAACATTCAGTACTTC. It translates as CASSQDPGTSGRRNIQYF.